The rows below give T cell receptor beta chains drawn from one sample of a study of cytomegalovirus exposure and HLA in healthy donors. Clones were read by immunoSEQ multiplex PCR, and TCRdb kept only the in-frame ones, dropping some. The profile shows 100,000 to 150,000 clones, about 80% of them singletons. Material: PBMCs. The receptor source for this set is a woman aged 45-65 years in good health and CMV-seronegative. Each CDR3 is given with its conserved first and last residue. A D gene is named only where the DNA matches it firmly. Clone size, where shown, is once, few, many, or a class for clones that have expanded.

>.|TRBD1|TRBJ2-1|TRBV15
CATRDRDCNEQFF
TGTGCCACCCGGGACAGGGACTGCAATGAGCAGTTCTTC
>.|.|TRBJ2-1|TRBV30
CAWSKREHNEQFF
TGTGCCTGGAGTAAACGGGAGCACAATGAGCAGTTCTTC
>.|.|TRBJ1-4|TRBV7-2
CASSPGLSNEKLFF
TGTGCCAGCAGCCCAGGGCTCTCTAATGAAAAACTGTTTTTT
>.|.|TRBJ1-2|TRBV28
CASSFMGLDYTF
TGTGCCAGCAGTTTTATGGGACTTGACTACACCTTC
>.|.|TRBJ2-3|TRBV25-1
CASSESRGPPTDTQYF
TGTGCCAGCAGTGAATCTCGCGGGCCCCCCACAGATACGCAGTATTTT
>.|TRBD1|TRBJ1-5|TRBV28
CASADGQVSGQPQHF
TGTGCCAGCGCGGACGGACAGGTGTCCGGGCAGCCCCAGCATTTT
>once|TRBD2|TRBJ2-7|TRBV7-9
CASSATDPLAGDYYEQYF
TGTGCCAGCAGCGCAACCGACCCACTAGCGGGAGACTACTACGAGCAGTACTTC
>.|TRBD2|TRBJ2-1|TRBV11-3
CASSKSGRDYTSSYNEQFF
TGTGCCAGCAGCAAAAGCGGGAGGGACTATACGAGCTCCTACAATGAGCAGTTCTTC
>.|.|TRBJ2-5|TRBV21-1
CASSKVGGEETQYF
TGTGCCAGCAGCAAAGTTGGAGGGGAAGAGACCCAGTACTTC
>.|.|TRBJ2-1|TRBV27
CASSFARDNEQFF
TGTGCCAGCAGTTTTGCGCGTGACAATGAGCAGTTCTTC
>.|TRBD2|TRBJ2-1|TRBV4-1
CASSQDTSGRLNEQFF
TGCGCCAGCAGCCAAGATACTAGCGGGAGGCTCAATGAGCAGTTCTTC
>.|.|TRBJ2-3|TRBV5-8
CASTERVSTDTQYF
TGTGCCAGCACCGAGAGGGTTAGCACAGATACGCAGTATTTT
>.|.|TRBJ2-5|TRBV18
CASSPGAGETQYF
TGTGCCAGCTCACCAGGGGCCGGCGAGACCCAGTACTTC
>few|TRBD1|TRBJ2-7|TRBV11-2
CASSFRDSTYEQYF
TGTGCCAGCAGCTTCCGGGACAGTACCTACGAGCAGTACTTC